The 8 T cell receptor beta chains reported below all come from one sample, sequenced in a study of T cell changes during pregnancy in multiple sclerosis (dated by TCRdb to the late 2010s). Library preparation was by the immunoSEQ multiplex PCR assay. TCRdb re-hosts the immuneACCESS table, in-frame sequences only. Its copies lack some clones; in the studies checked, an unresolved V gene accounts for under half of them, and the cause for the rest is not known. Within this sample are over 50,000 clones, with around 92% of them counted one time only. The ten biggest clones cover around 2.3% of the sample. The starting material was peripheral blood, obtained in the first trimester of pregnancy. These receptors originate from a female donor with multiple sclerosis, enrolled in a pregnancy study.

The chain links TRBV9 to TRBJ2-1, with 10 bases lining up with TRBD2. V lost 4 bases and J lost 3; bases outside the gene matches: 10. The germline V gene encodes CDR1 SGDLS and CDR2 YYNGEE. The length of the CDR3 is 17 residues. This CDR3 reads CASSPSRLAGFYNEQFF. CDR3 nucleotides: TGTGCCAGCAGCCCCAGTCGACTAGCGGGCTTCTACAATGAGCAGTTCTTC.

The V gene is TRBV18, the J gene TRBJ1-5; no reliable D call. The ends were cut back, 3 bases at V and 4 bases at J, with 10 bases in the middle. Per germline, CDR1 KGHSH and CDR2 LQKENI. The CDR3 covers 14 residues. CDR3 coding DNA: TGTGCCAGCTCACCCGACCAGGCGAATCAGCCCCAGCATTTT. As protein: CASSPDQANQPQHF.

The chain couples TRBV18 to TRBJ2-3; TRBD1 matches 11 bases. Germline V gene sequence: CDR1 KGHSH, CDR2 LQKENI. With 2 bases clipped from V and 4 bases from J, the junction kept 8 bases outside the gene matches. CDR3 size: 17 residues. For the CDR3, the DNA is TGTGCCAGCTCACCAGGCCGGACAGGGGGCTTTTCAGATACGCAGTATTTT. Encoded protein: CASSPGRTGGFSDTQYF.

As regards this clone: Other DNA sequences of this sample code for an identical CDR3. The V and J genes are TRBV4-3 and TRBJ2-1; 7 positions agree with TRBD2. Losses at the gene ends were 0 bases for V and 2 bases for J; bases not matched to a gene: 7. Per the germline V gene, CDR1 is LGHNA and CDR2 is YSLEER. There are 17 residues in the CDR3. The CDR3 DNA sequence: TGCGCCAGCAGCCAAGATGGTGGGGGGGAGGCCTACAATGAGCAGTTCTTC. Its protein product is CASSQDGGGEAYNEQFF.

The V call is TRBV27, the J call TRBJ2-3, with 13 positions matching TRBD2. CDR3 length: 17 amino acids. V shed 0 bases and J 6 bases; nucleotides not matched to a gene: 6. The germline gives CDR1 MNHEY, CDR2 SMNVEV (reference sequence). For the CDR3, the DNA is TGTGCCAGCAGTTTATCGTGGACTAGCGGGAGATCGGATACGCAGTATTTT. Its translation: CASSLSWTSGRSDTQYF.

J is TRBJ1-2 and V is TRBV4-3; TRBD1 is a possible D gene (6 bases). Germline CDR1 is LGHNA and CDR2 is YSLEER. Trimming pared 0 bases from V and 2 bases from J, leaving 10 bases between. The CDR3 has 15 amino acids. CDR3 DNA sequence: TGCGCCAGCAGCCAAGATAGGACAGTGAACTATGGCTACACCTTC. Protein sequence: CASSQDRTVNYGYTF.

The chain uses TRBV11-2 and TRBJ2-7; D is perhaps TRBD2 (5 bases). Germline assignment: CDR1 SGHAT and CDR2 FQNNGV. V was clipped by 2 bases and J by 1 base, with 15 bases between them. CDR3 size: 16 residues. The CDR3 loop is CASSLPSAGASYEQYF. The CDR3 region has the DNA TGTGCCAGCAGCTTACCCTCGGCGGGCGCGTCCTACGAGCAGTACTTC.

This chain joins TRBV18 and TRBJ1-2, with 11 bases identical to TRBD1. Trimming at V came to 6 bases and at J to 4 bases, leaving 7 bases not matched to a gene. Germline V lookup: CDR1 KGHSH, CDR2 LQKENI. The CDR3 covers 15 residues. CDR3 residues: CASSSTGTGGYGYTF. CDR3 sequence (DNA): TGTGCCAGCTCCTCGACCGGGACAGGGGGCTATGGCTACACCTTC.